This entry features one T cell receptor (beta chain) sequence. Its cognate antigen is unknown. TCRdb fed the 5' RACE reads into MiXCR, producing one record per CDR3 protein. The sample lists about 200,000 distinct CDR3 sequences, approximately 16% occurring once. The source of the sample is a study of identical twins. Per germline, CDR1 LGHDT and CDR2 YNNKEL (reference sequence). Trimming shortened V by 1 base and J by 0 bases, and 6 bases separated the two germline ends. This CDR3 spans 14 amino acids. Study-wide results and limits: Whereas memory repertoires showed no such difference, abundant cord blood beta clonotypes carried fewer insertions.

This sample also belongs to another study, concerning T cells expressing NK-cell markers. According to that study: Questions lingered over whether expanded NKG2C+ T cell clones were HCMV-specific.

The chain couples TRBV3-1 to TRBJ2-5, with D perhaps TRBD1 or TRBD2 (5 bases each). Sequenced input: CD8+ T cells sorted from blood. The TCR comes from a woman under 30 in good health. The CDR3: CASSQGGDQETQYF. CDR3 coding DNA: TGTGCCAGCAGCCAAGGAGGGGACCAAGAGACCCAGTACTTC.